These T cell receptor beta chains were read from a single sample in a study of blood T cell repertoires in COVID-19. The table came from immunoSEQ multiplex PCR; TCRdb's copy has only in-frame clones and leaves some out. The sample has approximately 6,400 clones, 88% seen once. The sample consisted of peripheral blood. All receptors derive from a human donor in a cohort sampled during active COVID-19. CDR3s include the opening cysteine and the closing phenylalanine or tryptophan. The order of the fields is CDR3 DNA, CDR3 protein, V gene, clone size, D gene, J gene. The D gene is left open where the match is weak. Clone size is not always given. Where it is, it says once, few, many or a class for expanded clones.

cdr3_nt: TGTGCCAGCTCACGTGAGAGGGACACTGAAGCTTTCTTT
cdr3_aa: CASSRERDTEAFF
v_call: TRBV18
clone_size: few
d_call: NA
j_call: TRBJ1-1

cdr3_nt: TGTGCCAGTAGTATTTATAGAACGGTCAACACTGAAGCTTTCTTT
cdr3_aa: CASSIYRTVNTEAFF
v_call: TRBV19
clone_size: NA
d_call: NA
j_call: TRBJ1-1

cdr3_nt: TGTGCCATCAGTGAGTCGGCCAAGTCCCAGCCCCAGCATTTT
cdr3_aa: CAISESAKSQPQHF
v_call: TRBV10-3
clone_size: NA
d_call: NA
j_call: TRBJ1-5

cdr3_nt: TGTGCCAGCAGTATACAGGGGGGAACTGAAGCTTTCTTT
cdr3_aa: CASSIQGGTEAFF
v_call: TRBV28
clone_size: NA
d_call: TRBD1
j_call: TRBJ1-1

cdr3_nt: TGTGCCAGCAGCTTAGATCCTGCGGGATCCTACAATGAGCAGTTCTTC
cdr3_aa: CASSLDPAGSYNEQFF
v_call: TRBV11-3
clone_size: NA
d_call: NA
j_call: TRBJ2-1

cdr3_nt: TGTGCCAGCAGCTTAGCACTAGCGGGGGTAGGGGAGCTGTTTTTT
cdr3_aa: CASSLALAGVGELFF
v_call: TRBV7-2
clone_size: NA
d_call: TRBD2
j_call: TRBJ2-2

cdr3_nt: TGTGCCAGCAGGGGGAGGGATGAGCAGTTCTTC
cdr3_aa: CASRGRDEQFF
v_call: TRBV6-5
clone_size: once
d_call: TRBD2
j_call: TRBJ2-1

cdr3_nt: TGTGCCAGCAGTGCACTAGCGGGAGGCTACAATGAGCAGTTCTTC
cdr3_aa: CASSALAGGYNEQFF
v_call: TRBV27
clone_size: NA
d_call: TRBD2
j_call: TRBJ2-1

cdr3_nt: TGTGCCAGCCCGTCCCGACAGGGCGAGTTCGAGGAGCAGTTCTTC
cdr3_aa: CASPSRQGEFEEQFF
v_call: TRBV28
clone_size: NA
d_call: TRBD1
j_call: TRBJ2-1

cdr3_nt: TGTGCCAGCAGCTTAACAGGGATACAAGAGACCCAGTACTTC
cdr3_aa: CASSLTGIQETQYF
v_call: TRBV7-2
clone_size: once
d_call: NA
j_call: TRBJ2-5

cdr3_nt: TGTGCCAGCCGGACAGACCACACTGAAGCTTTCTTT
cdr3_aa: CASRTDHTEAFF
v_call: TRBV28
clone_size: few
d_call: NA
j_call: TRBJ1-1

cdr3_nt: TGTGCCAGCAGCTCCTGGGGGGATCAGCCCCAGCATTTT
cdr3_aa: CASSSWGDQPQHF
v_call: TRBV6-2/TRBV6-3
clone_size: NA
d_call: NA
j_call: TRBJ1-5

cdr3_nt: TGTGCCAGTAGGCAGCTAGCGGGAGGGCCAGATACGCAGTATTTT
cdr3_aa: CASRQLAGGPDTQYF
v_call: TRBV19
clone_size: NA
d_call: TRBD2
j_call: TRBJ2-3

cdr3_nt: TGTGCCAGCAGCTCCCTACGCCGGGACAGCTCCTACGAGCAGTACTTC
cdr3_aa: CASSSLRRDSSYEQYF
v_call: TRBV5-6
clone_size: NA
d_call: TRBD1
j_call: TRBJ2-7

cdr3_nt: TGCGCCAGCAGCCGGGACAGGGTTGCCGGGGAGCTGTTTTTT
cdr3_aa: CASSRDRVAGELFF
v_call: TRBV5-1
clone_size: NA
d_call: TRBD1
j_call: TRBJ2-2

cdr3_nt: TGTGCCAGCAGCCAAGATGTGCATAGCACCGGGGAGCTGTTTTTT
cdr3_aa: CASSQDVHSTGELFF
v_call: TRBV3-1/TRBV3-2
clone_size: NA
d_call: NA
j_call: TRBJ2-2

cdr3_nt: TGTGCCAGCAGCCGGACAGGCGGAATCAATCAGCCCCAGCATTTT
cdr3_aa: CASSRTGGINQPQHF
v_call: TRBV6-5
clone_size: NA
d_call: TRBD1
j_call: TRBJ1-5

cdr3_nt: TGCGCCAGCAGCCCCGGACTAGCGGGAGTGGATACGCAGTATTTT
cdr3_aa: CASSPGLAGVDTQYF
v_call: TRBV5-1
clone_size: NA
d_call: TRBD2
j_call: TRBJ2-3

cdr3_nt: TGTGCCACCAGACAAATAGCGGGGGGGATCGTCGGGGAGCTGTTTTTT
cdr3_aa: CATRQIAGGIVGELFF
v_call: TRBV24-1
clone_size: NA
d_call: TRBD2
j_call: TRBJ2-2

cdr3_nt: TGTGCCAGCAGTGAGGGGACAGGGAGCGCGAGGACAGATACGCAGTATTTT
cdr3_aa: CASSEGTGSARTDTQYF
v_call: TRBV25-1
clone_size: NA
d_call: TRBD1
j_call: TRBJ2-3

cdr3_nt: TGTGCCAGCAGCGTAGCTGTAGCGGGGGGCATCACAGATACGCAGTATTTT
cdr3_aa: CASSVAVAGGITDTQYF
v_call: TRBV9
clone_size: NA
d_call: TRBD2
j_call: TRBJ2-3

cdr3_nt: TGTGCCAGCAGCGGAAGGACTAGCGGGAGGATGGGGAACGAGCAGTACTTC
cdr3_aa: CASSGRTSGRMGNEQYF
v_call: TRBV13
clone_size: NA
d_call: TRBD2
j_call: TRBJ2-7

cdr3_nt: TGTGCCAGTAGTATAGGGGCCGGTACCTACGAGCAGTACTTC
cdr3_aa: CASSIGAGTYEQYF
v_call: TRBV19
clone_size: NA
d_call: NA
j_call: TRBJ2-7

cdr3_nt: TGTGCCAGCAGCCACTGGGGACAGGGGGCGCTCTCAGAGACCCAGTACTTC
cdr3_aa: CASSHWGQGALSETQYF
v_call: TRBV14
clone_size: NA
d_call: TRBD1
j_call: TRBJ2-5

cdr3_nt: TGTGCCAGTAGTATATATGGGACAACGAACACCGGGGAGCTGTTTTTT
cdr3_aa: CASSIYGTTNTGELFF
v_call: TRBV19
clone_size: NA
d_call: NA
j_call: TRBJ2-2

cdr3_nt: TGTGCCAGCAGCTCGGTGAGGGGGCGGGCAGATACGCAGTATTTT
cdr3_aa: CASSSVRGRADTQYF
v_call: TRBV11-2
clone_size: NA
d_call: TRBD1
j_call: TRBJ2-3

cdr3_nt: TGTGCCAGCAGCCAAGGACCAGGGGGGTACTATGGCTACACCTTC
cdr3_aa: CASSQGPGGYYGYTF
v_call: TRBV3-1/TRBV3-2
clone_size: NA
d_call: TRBD1
j_call: TRBJ1-2

cdr3_nt: TGTGCCAGCAGCTTGGCTGTTCGGGGCACCGGGGAGCTGTTTTTT
cdr3_aa: CASSLAVRGTGELFF
v_call: TRBV5-4
clone_size: once
d_call: NA
j_call: TRBJ2-2

cdr3_nt: TGTGCCATCAAGCAGGGCAATGAGCAGTTCTTC
cdr3_aa: CAIKQGNEQFF
v_call: TRBV10-3
clone_size: NA
d_call: NA
j_call: TRBJ2-1

cdr3_nt: TGTGCCAGCAGTGAAGCGCTAAGACTAGCGGGAGCAAATGAGCAGTTCTTC
cdr3_aa: CASSEALRLAGANEQFF
v_call: TRBV6-1
clone_size: NA
d_call: TRBD2
j_call: TRBJ2-1

cdr3_nt: TGTGCCGCTTCTAGCGGGAGTGGGCATGAGCAGTTCTTC
cdr3_aa: CAASSGSGHEQFF
v_call: TRBV12-3/TRBV12-4
clone_size: large
d_call: TRBD2
j_call: TRBJ2-1

cdr3_nt: TGTGCCAGCAGGAGAGACGGGGTGAGCACTGAAGCTTTCTTT
cdr3_aa: CASRRDGVSTEAFF
v_call: TRBV28
clone_size: NA
d_call: NA
j_call: TRBJ1-1

cdr3_nt: TGTGCCAGCAGCGTAGAGGCGCGGGGGAGCACAGATACGCAGTATTTT
cdr3_aa: CASSVEARGSTDTQYF
v_call: TRBV9
clone_size: NA
d_call: TRBD2
j_call: TRBJ2-3

cdr3_nt: TGTGCCAGCAGCTTTAGGACAGGGGCTAGATATGGCTACACCTTC
cdr3_aa: CASSFRTGARYGYTF
v_call: TRBV5-6
clone_size: NA
d_call: TRBD1
j_call: TRBJ1-2

cdr3_nt: TGTGCCAGCAGTGAAAACGGAGCGGGGGGTTATTTT
cdr3_aa: CASSENGAGGYF
v_call: TRBV2
clone_size: NA
d_call: TRBD2
j_call: TRBJ2-3

cdr3_nt: TGTGCCAGTAGCCCGGGACAGGAGACCGGGGAGCTGTTTTTT
cdr3_aa: CASSPGQETGELFF
v_call: TRBV19
clone_size: large
d_call: TRBD1
j_call: TRBJ2-2

cdr3_nt: TGTGCCAGTAGTATCGGGACTAGCGGGGGGGCCGGGGAGCTGTTTTTT
cdr3_aa: CASSIGTSGGAGELFF
v_call: TRBV19
clone_size: NA
d_call: TRBD2
j_call: TRBJ2-2

cdr3_nt: TGTGCCAGCAGCTCCCGTAGCGGGAGCTCCTACAATGAGCAGTTCTTC
cdr3_aa: CASSSRSGSSYNEQFF
v_call: TRBV7-9
clone_size: NA
d_call: TRBD2
j_call: TRBJ2-1

cdr3_nt: TGTGCCAGCAGCGAACAGGGGACAGGGCTCAATCAGCCCCAGCATTTT
cdr3_aa: CASSEQGTGLNQPQHF
v_call: TRBV6-1
clone_size: NA
d_call: TRBD1
j_call: TRBJ1-5

cdr3_nt: TGTGCCAGCAGCTTAGGCTTAAGGAGCACGCAGTATTTT
cdr3_aa: CASSLGLRSTQYF
v_call: TRBV11-2
clone_size: NA
d_call: NA
j_call: TRBJ2-3

cdr3_nt: TGTGCCAGCAGCGTGATGGCCGGGAGGATCCAAGAGACCCAGTACTTC
cdr3_aa: CASSVMAGRIQETQYF
v_call: TRBV2
clone_size: NA
d_call: TRBD2
j_call: TRBJ2-5

cdr3_nt: TGTGCCAGTACCTCGACAGGGCTTCAAGAGACCCAGTACTTC
cdr3_aa: CASTSTGLQETQYF
v_call: TRBV19
clone_size: few
d_call: TRBD1
j_call: TRBJ2-5

cdr3_nt: TGTGCCAGCAGCTCGGGACAGGAGAGCTCCTACAATGAGCAGTTCTTC
cdr3_aa: CASSSGQESSYNEQFF
v_call: TRBV9
clone_size: NA
d_call: TRBD1
j_call: TRBJ2-1

cdr3_nt: TGTGCCAGCAGTCGAGGGACACCTAATGAAAAACTGTTTTTT
cdr3_aa: CASSRGTPNEKLFF
v_call: TRBV28
clone_size: NA
d_call: NA
j_call: TRBJ1-4

cdr3_nt: TGTGCCAGCACCACGGCGGGGAGTACAGATACGCAGTATTTT
cdr3_aa: CASTTAGSTDTQYF
v_call: TRBV5-4
clone_size: NA
d_call: NA
j_call: TRBJ2-3

cdr3_nt: TGTGCCACCAGCAGAGGGGGGGACAGTACCTACGAGCAGTACTTC
cdr3_aa: CATSRGGDSTYEQYF
v_call: TRBV15
clone_size: NA
d_call: NA
j_call: TRBJ2-7

cdr3_nt: TGCAGCGCCGGGGGACTAGGGGGCACAGATACGCAGTATTTT
cdr3_aa: CSAGGLGGTDTQYF
v_call: TRBV29-1
clone_size: NA
d_call: TRBD2
j_call: TRBJ2-3

cdr3_nt: TGTGCCAGCGCAGACCCGGGTAATTTGCCGTTGCCCCAGCATTTT
cdr3_aa: CASADPGNLPLPQHF
v_call: TRBV28
clone_size: NA
d_call: NA
j_call: TRBJ1-5

cdr3_nt: TGTGCCAGTACCAGCGACAGGGGCGCTAACTATGGCTACACCTTC
cdr3_aa: CASTSDRGANYGYTF
v_call: TRBV19
clone_size: NA
d_call: TRBD1
j_call: TRBJ1-2

cdr3_nt: TGTGCCAGCAGCAAAGCGCTGACAGGAGTGATTTATGGCTACACCTTC
cdr3_aa: CASSKALTGVIYGYTF
v_call: TRBV21-1
clone_size: NA
d_call: NA
j_call: TRBJ1-2